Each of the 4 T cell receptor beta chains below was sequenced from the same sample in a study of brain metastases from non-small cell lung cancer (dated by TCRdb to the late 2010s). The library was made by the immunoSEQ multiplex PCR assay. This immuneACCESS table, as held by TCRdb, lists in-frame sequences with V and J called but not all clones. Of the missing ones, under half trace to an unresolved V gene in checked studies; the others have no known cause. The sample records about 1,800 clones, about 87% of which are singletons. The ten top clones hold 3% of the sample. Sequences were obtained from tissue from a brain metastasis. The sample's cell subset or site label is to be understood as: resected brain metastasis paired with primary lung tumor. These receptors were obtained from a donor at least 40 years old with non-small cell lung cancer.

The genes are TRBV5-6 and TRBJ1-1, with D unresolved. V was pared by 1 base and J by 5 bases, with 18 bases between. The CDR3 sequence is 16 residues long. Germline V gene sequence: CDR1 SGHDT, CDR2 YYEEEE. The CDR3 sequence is CASSLIGVGLGTEAFF. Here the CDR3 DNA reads TGTGCCAGCAGCTTGATCGGGGTTGGTCTAGGGACTGAAGCTTTCTTT.

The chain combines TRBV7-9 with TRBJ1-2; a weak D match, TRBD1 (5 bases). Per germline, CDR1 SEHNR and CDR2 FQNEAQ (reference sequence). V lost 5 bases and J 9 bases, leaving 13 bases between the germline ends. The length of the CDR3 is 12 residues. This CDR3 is CASSPSDRRYTF. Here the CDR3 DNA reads TGTGCCAGCAGCCCTTCAGACAGACGCTACACCTTC. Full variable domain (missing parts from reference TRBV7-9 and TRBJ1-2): DTGVSQNPRHKITKRGQNVTFRCDPISEHNRLYWYRQTLGQGPEFLTYFQNEAQLEKSRLLSDRFSAERPKGSFSTLEIQRTEQGDSAMYLCASSPSDRRYTFGSGTRLTVV.

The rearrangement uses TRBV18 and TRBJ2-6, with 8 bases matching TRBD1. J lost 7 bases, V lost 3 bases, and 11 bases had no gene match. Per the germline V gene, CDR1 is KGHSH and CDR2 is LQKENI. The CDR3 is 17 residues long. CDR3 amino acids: CASSPSRTGKRANVLTF. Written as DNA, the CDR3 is TGTGCCAGCTCACCTTCACGGACAGGGAAGAGAGCCAACGTCCTGACTTTC.

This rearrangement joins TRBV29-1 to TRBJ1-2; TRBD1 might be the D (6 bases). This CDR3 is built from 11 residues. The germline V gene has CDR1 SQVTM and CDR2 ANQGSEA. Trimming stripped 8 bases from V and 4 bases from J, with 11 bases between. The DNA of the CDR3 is TGCAGCTTCGGGACAACCTATGGCTACACCTTC. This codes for CSFGTTYGYTF.